This T cell receptor (beta chain) originates from a study of T cell repertoires in cytomegalovirus infection. Turning to the study itself: Well-studied HLA-B-restricted epitopes and recently identified HLA-C-restricted epitopes of CMV were both used in the study. Both a matching HLA type and CMV infection were indicated by public TCR beta signatures. Overall study results and limits: Clonotype analysis showed dominance of the ex vivo response by HLA-C-restricted CMV-specific TCR beta clonotypes. Public TCR beta family frequency separated CMV-and-HLA carriers, including in an independent cohort.

A remark on this clonotype: Its antigen is currently unknown.

TCRdb itself ran the reads through MiXCR, one entry per CDR3 protein. Of roughly 500,000 distinct CDR3 sequences in the sample, 30% to 40% were seen once. This CDR3 has 13 residues. V lost 3 bases to trimming and J lost 8 bases, with 13 bases between them. Germline CDR1 and CDR2: LNHDA and SQIVND (reference sequence). The genes are TRBV19 and TRBJ1-2, with D tentatively TRBD1 (6 bases). This specimen was cultured PBMCs, taken from culture after CMV antigen stimulation. The TCR comes from a human donor in good health (CMV status not recorded). Some clones in this sample may be carry-over from other donors' samples. In DNA, the CDR3 is TGTGCCAGTAGTATTTCAGGGGTTCGCGGCTACACCTTC. Residues: CASSISGVRGYTF.